The rows below give T cell receptor beta chains drawn from one sample of a study of neurological immune-mediated disorders. TCRdb called the 5' RACE reads again in MiXCR, with one record for every CDR3 protein. The data show about 28,000 distinct CDR3 sequences, approximately 12% seen once. The sequenced sample was PBMCs. The receptors were gathered from a man between 60 and 75 years old in good health. Each CDR3 is given with its conserved first and last residue. D genes are given only for firm matches. Clone size appears in some rows only: once, few, many, or a class for an expanded clone.

cdr3_length	v_call	d_call	j_call	clone_size	cdr3_aa	cdr3_nt
17	TRBV7-3	TRBD1	TRBJ1-1	many	CASSLTGQGPKNTEAFF	TGTGCCAGCAGCTTAACGGGACAGGGGCCGAAGAACACTGAAGCTTTCTTT
16	TRBV3-1	TRBD1	TRBJ1-1	many	CASSPQSGTVTTEAFF	TGTGCCAGCAGCCCCCAATCCGGGACAGTGACCACTGAAGCTTTCTTT
11	TRBV7-9	.	TRBJ2-5	medium-sized	CASSPGETQYF	TGTGCCAGCAGCCCGGGTGAGACCCAGTACTTC
15	TRBV9	.	TRBJ1-1	many	CASSVGPISITEAFF	TGTGCCAGCAGCGTAGGCCCGATATCCATCACTGAAGCTTTCTTT
15	TRBV7-2	.	TRBJ2-1	many	CASSLSGNSYNEQFF	TGTGCCAGCAGCTTATCGGGAAACTCCTACAATGAGCAGTTCTTC
15	TRBV7-3	TRBD1	TRBJ2-2	many	CASSFRQGAAGELFF	TGTGCCAGCAGCTTTAGACAGGGGGCCGCCGGGGAGCTGTTTTTT
12	TRBV12-3/TRBV12-4	.	TRBJ1-1	many	CASTSIGTEAFF	TGTGCCAGCACCTCGATCGGCACTGAAGCTTTCTTT
14	TRBV12-3/TRBV12-4	.	TRBJ2-7	.	CDSSLSGGAYEQYF	TGTGACAGCAGTTTATCAGGGGGGGCCTACGAGCAGTACTTC
16	TRBV20-1	TRBD1	TRBJ1-2	.	CSASGTGSTENYGYTF	TGCAGTGCTAGCGGGACAGGGTCAACTGAGAACTATGGCTACACCTTC
13	TRBV6-5	TRBD2	TRBJ2-7	many	CASHRGGTSVQYF	TGTGCCAGCCACCGGGGGGGTACCTCCGTACAGTACTTC
15	TRBV28	.	TRBJ2-2	medium-sized	CASSPRTFETGELFF	TGTGCCAGCAGTCCTCGGACCTTTGAGACCGGGGAGCTGTTTTTT
13	TRBV2	.	TRBJ1-5	many	CASSDEGNQPQHF	TGTGCCAGCAGTGACGAGGGCAATCAGCCCCAGCATTTT
14	TRBV29-1	TRBD2	TRBJ2-5	many	CSVDLAGDQETQYF	TGCAGCGTTGACCTAGCGGGAGACCAAGAGACCCAGTACTTC
13	TRBV7-9	.	TRBJ2-5	.	CASSLSRAETQYF	TGTGCCAGCAGCTTATCCAGGGCAGAGACCCAGTACTTC
13	TRBV5-6	.	TRBJ1-2	many	CASSPRRGRGYTF	TGTGCCAGCAGCCCTCGTCGGGGGAGAGGCTACACCTTC
16	TRBV7-9	TRBD2	TRBJ2-1	many	CASSRGLAGRGEEQFF	TGTGCCAGCAGCCGGGGACTAGCGGGGAGGGGGGAAGAGCAGTTCTTC
12	TRBV5-1	.	TRBJ1-2	many	CASSSYIWGYTF	TGCGCCAGCAGCTCTTATATTTGGGGCTACACCTTC
13	TRBV20-1	TRBD1	TRBJ1-1	many	CSASKGQGAEAFF	TGCAGTGCTTCTAAGGGACAGGGGGCTGAAGCTTTCTTT
13	TRBV27	TRBD1	TRBJ1-2	many	CASRRDRAYGYTF	TGTGCCAGCAGAAGGGACAGAGCCTATGGCTACACCTTC
15	TRBV7-8	TRBD2	TRBJ2-5	once	CANSLGLADQDTQYF	TGTGCCAACAGCTTGGGACTAGCAGATCAAGATACCCAGTACTTC
13	TRBV25-1	.	TRBJ2-5	many	CASSGPGRVTQYF	TGTGCCAGCAGTGGGCCGGGAAGGGTGACCCAGTACTTC
14	TRBV12-3/TRBV12-4	TRBD1	TRBJ1-1	many	CASSHANRGTEAFF	TGTGCCAGCAGTCATGCGAACAGGGGCACTGAAGCTTTCTTT
15	TRBV5-1	.	TRBJ2-7	medium-sized	CASSLAPGRASEQYF	TGCGCCAGCAGCTTGGCCCCCGGGAGAGCTAGCGAGCAGTACTTC
15	TRBV5-6	.	TRBJ2-1	many	CASSLTGQNANEQFF	TGTGCCAGCAGCTTGACAGGGCAGAACGCGAATGAGCAGTTCTTC
12	TRBV20-1	.	TRBJ2-3	many	CSASAPTDTQYF	TGCAGTGCTAGTGCGCCGACAGATACGCAGTATTTT
14	TRBV7-9	.	TRBJ2-2	many	CASSLARSTGELFF	TGTGCCAGCAGCTTAGCGCGGTCTACCGGGGAGCTGTTTTTT
14	TRBV7-2	TRBD2	TRBJ2-3	many	CASSTSGGAWTQYF	TGTGCCAGCAGCACCAGCGGGGGGGCCTGGACGCAGTATTTT
14	TRBV5-1	TRBD2	TRBJ2-3	many	CASSAAGAPDTQYF	TGCGCCAGCAGCGCAGCGGGAGCACCAGATACGCAGTATTTT